This T cell receptor beta chain was obtained from a study of shared clonotypes between healthy human individuals. Study-wide points: Naive CD4 clonotype sharing across a few donors was around 5.5%. The study generally estimated greater richness for naive than memory subsets.

The V end lost 2 bases, the J end lost 7 bases, and 12 bases lay between the germline ends. The germline gives CDR1 SGHAT, CDR2 FQNNGV. This CDR3 is built from 13 residues. In replicate PCRs of sorted subsets, around 0.2 ug DNA, approximately 32,000 T cell genomes, was used. TCRdb's copy holds only in-frame clones and misses some; the assay was immunoSEQ multiplex PCR. This table holds a few hundred thousand clones, 80% to 90% found once. As to this clone: What it binds is not known.

Sequenced: memory CD8+ T cells sorted from blood. This sample's subset: CD45RO+ cells pooled with CCR7-negative TemRA cells. The chain recombines TRBV11-2 with TRBJ2-7, with TRBD1 as a possible D gene (5 bases). The TCR originated in a man younger than 35 in good health. This chain's CDR3 is CASSLTTGAEQYF. For the CDR3, the DNA is TGTGCCAGCAGCTTAACAACAGGCGCTGAGCAGTACTTC.